Here is one T cell receptor beta chain with its context. Here immunoSEQ multiplex PCR was the method, and the copy in TCRdb shows in-frame clones only, minus some. The profile shows around 60,000 clones, roughly 93% of them singletons. The sample belongs to a study of T cell changes during pregnancy in multiple sclerosis. V was cut by 0 bases and J by 2 bases, with 8 bases left in between. This CDR3 is 14 amino acids long. Looked up from germline, CDR1 is SEHNR and CDR2 is FQNEAQ (reference sequence). The sample in question was CD4+ T cells from peripheral blood mononuclear cells, obtained before pregnancy. The chain links TRBV7-9 to TRBJ2-7; D call uncertain. This TCR was sampled from a female donor with multiple sclerosis, enrolled in a pregnancy study. The CDR3: CASSLAPSTYEQYF. CDR3 coding DNA: TGTGCCAGCAGCTTAGCGCCCTCTACCTACGAGCAGTACTTC.